Each of the 11 T cell receptor beta chains below was sequenced from the same sample in a study of T cell clonality in common variable immunodeficiency. Study observations and caveats: Common variable immunodeficiency TCR beta sequences reportedly had fewer deletions and N-nucleotide insertions.

Assay: immunoSEQ multiplex PCR; the TCRdb copy retains only in-frame clones and omits some. The table records some 16,000 clones without singletons, the ten largest covering over 12%. What these receptors recognize is not known. The specimen sequenced was peripheral blood mononuclear cells. Source of these receptors: a human donor with common variable immunodeficiency.

Many counts were recorded for this clone. The DNA ends 3 residues before the CDR3 does, and the rest of the CDR3 is filled in from the germline J gene. The genes are TRBV7-2 and TRBJ2-1; D call uncertain. Germline values: CDR1 SGHTA, CDR2 FQGNSA. V was pared by 8 bases and J by 9 bases, with 23 bases between. CDR3 length: 15 amino acids. CDR3 sequence: CASGSSSSMLSEQFF. Incomplete CDR3 DNA: TGTGCCAGCGGCTCAAGTTCCAGTATGTTGAGTGAG.

This clone has a handful of counts. The read finishes 3 residues shy of the CDR3 end, and the germline J gene is used to complete it. V is TRBV7-3 and J is TRBJ2-1; a possible D gene is TRBD1 (6 bases). CDR1 SGHTA and CDR2 FQGTGA come from the germline V gene. With 5 bases removed from V and 5 bases from J, the gap between germline ends came to 10 bases. The CDR3 has 13 residues. The CDR3 protein is CASSKQGHNEQFF. The part of the CDR3 DNA that was read is TGTGCCAGCAGCAAACAGGGCCACAATGAG.

The sample holds a few counts of this clone. Read sequence stops 3 residues before the CDR3 end, and the germline J gene provides the missing end. The V and J genes are TRBV6-2 or TRBV6-3 and TRBJ1-2; the D gene is possibly TRBD1 (5 bases). Trimming removed 6 bases at V and 4 bases at J, with 12 bases between. The CDR3 has 13 amino acids. Germline CDR1 is MNHEY and CDR2 is SVGEGT. The CDR3 sequence is CASSIDRTYGYTF. The CDR3 DNA, read in part, is TGTGCCAGCAGCATCGACAGAACCTATGGC.

In its sample, this clone was seen a few times. The read stops 3 residues short of the end of the CDR3; the missing end is completed from the germline J gene. This chain links TRBV7-2 with TRBJ2-1; D unresolved. Germline lookup yields CDR1 SGHTA and CDR2 FQGNSA. Trimming shortened V by 3 bases and J by 7 bases, and 13 bases separated the two germline ends. The CDR3 sequence is 14 residues long. CDR3 sequence reads: CASSFSSSRNEQFF. CDR3 DNA, as far as it was read: TGTGCCAGCAGCTTTTCCTCGAGTCGGAATGAG.

This clone showed up just a few times. The read is 3 residues too short to cover the CDR3 end, so that end is filled in from the germline J gene. V usage is TRBV7-6 and J usage is TRBJ2-5; weak D call: TRBD2 (7 bases). CDR1 is SGHVS, CDR2 FNYEAQ, per germline. The CDR3 loop spans 14 amino acids. Trimming left V 7 bases short and J 4 bases short, with 16 bases between. The covered CDR3 bases are TGTGCCAGCAAATGGCGGGGGCCCCGAGAGACC. Translation gives CASKWRGPRET. The complete CDR3 reads CASKWRGPRETQYF.

To note about this clone: The CDR3 extends 3 residues past the end of the read, so its final part is completed from the germline J gene. The gene calls are TRBV18 and TRBJ2-1; the D gene is possibly TRBD1 (7 bases). V dropped 0 bases and J dropped 9 bases, with 12 bases sitting between them. Germline CDR1 KGHSH, CDR2 LQKENI. The CDR3 has 14 residues. CDR3 DNA (partial): TGTGCCAGCTCACCACCGGAGGGGGCAGGTGAG. It is translated as CASSPPEGAGE. In full, the CDR3 reads CASSPPEGAGEQFF.

This clone has a handful of counts. The read ends 3 residues shy of where the CDR3 ends; the end is completed using the germline J gene. This chain links TRBV2 with TRBJ2-1; 13 positions agree with TRBD2. Germline V gene lookup returns CDR1 SNHLY and CDR2 FYNNEI. This CDR3 is 16 amino acids long. V lost 7 bases, J lost 9 bases, and 12 bases stayed unmatched. The CDR3 loop is CASTRGTSGVLSEQFF. CDR3 DNA (partial): TGTGCCAGCACCAGGGGGACTAGCGGGGTATTGAGTGAG.

The table lists this clone with many counts. With the read ending 3 residues before the CDR3 end, the germline J gene is used to fill in that end. The chain has TRBV4-1 and TRBJ2-5; D is undetermined. Per germline, CDR1 MGHRA and CDR2 YSYEKL. V was trimmed by 1 base and J by 0 bases, leaving 6 bases between them. This CDR3 has 14 amino acids. CDR3 DNA (partial): TGCGCCAGCAGCCAAGCGGTCAACCAAGAGACC. Translating it yields CASSQAVNQET. The entire CDR3 is CASSQAVNQETQYF.

This clone was observed a handful of times. Read data end 3 residues before the CDR3 end; the end is taken from the germline J gene. The rearrangement uses TRBV19 and TRBJ2-2; 7 bases fit TRBD2. This CDR3 region has 15 residues. The germline V gene has CDR1 LNHDA and CDR2 SQIVND (reference sequence). V lost 7 bases and J lost 1; bases outside the gene matches: 6. CDR3 in amino acids: CASTTSSGNTGELFF. The sequenced CDR3 bases are TGTGCCAGTACTACTTCTAGCGGGAACACCGGGGAG.

This clone was recorded a few times. The read ends 3 residues before the CDR3 terminus; that terminus is restored from the germline J gene. The same CDR3 is also encoded by other DNA sequences in this sample. V gene TRBV7-9 combines with J gene TRBJ2-7; 16 nucleotides line up with TRBD2. CDR3 length: 15 residues. Germline CDR1 SEHNR, CDR2 FQNEAQ (reference sequence). Trimming took 6 bases from V and 6 from J; bases not matched to a gene: 5. The part of the CDR3 DNA that was read is TGTGCCAGCAGGGGACTAGCGGGGGGGCCGGGCGAG. It is translated as CASRGLAGGPGE. The CDR3 in full is CASRGLAGGPGEQYF.

Many counts were recorded for this clone. Coverage ceases 3 residues before the CDR3 finishes, and the germline J gene fills in the end. V is TRBV7-7 and J is TRBJ2-5; 8 bases map to TRBD1. V shed 11 bases, J shed 5 bases, and the junction held 13 bases outside the gene matches. CDR1 is SSHAT and CDR2 is FNYEAQ in the germline V gene (reference sequence). There are 14 residues in the CDR3. CDR3 protein: CAHLAPGGEETQYF. The sequenced part of the CDR3 DNA is TGTGCCCACCTCGCACCAGGGGGCGAGGAGACC.